The 14 T cell receptor beta chains reported below all come from one sample, sequenced in a study of follicular helper T cells after annual influenza vaccination. The time point here: 2015-2016 season, 7 days after influenza vaccination. The assay was immunoSEQ multiplex PCR, and TCRdb's table has in-frame clones only and misses some. Among several thousand clones, approximately 85% were seen once, and the ten largest hold approximately 4%. This sample comprised CXCR5+ CD38- circulating T follicular helper cells from blood, obtained 7 days after influenza vaccination. As for subset: circulating Tfh, non-naive CD4+CXCR5+PD-1+ (ICOS+CD38+ or ICOS-CD38-). The receptors stem from an adult who received the influenza vaccine.

The chain recombines TRBV29-1 with TRBJ2-1, with 11 bases aligning to TRBD2. The junction had 8 bases not matched to a gene; V was cut back by 7 bases and J by 6 bases. Germline values: CDR1 SQVTM, CDR2 ANQGSEA. The CDR3 has 14 residues. The DNA for the CDR3 is TGCAGCGCCGTTCTCGGGACTAGCGGCAATGAGCAGTTCTTC. It encodes CSAVLGTSGNEQFF.

V and J are TRBV30 and TRBJ1-2; D gene uncertain. Germline V lookup: CDR1 GTSNPN, CDR2 SVGIG (reference sequence). CDR3 length: 15 residues. Trimming took 1 base from V and 0 from J, leaving 12 bases between them. The CDR3 DNA is TGTGCCTGGAGTGAAGGTCCTTCTACTAACTATGGCTACACCTTC. Translation: CAWSEGPSTNYGYTF.

J is TRBJ1-5 and V is TRBV28, with D hard to call. V lost 6 bases to trimming and J lost 2 bases, with 14 bases between them. CDR1 is MDHEN, CDR2 SYDVKM, per germline. CDR3 length equals 15 residues. CDR3 DNA: TGTGCCAGCAGAATAAGGAGTGGGGGCAATCAGCCCCAGCATTTT. The encoded protein is CASRIRSGGNQPQHF.

The gene calls are TRBV28 and TRBJ1-2; D gene uncertain. V was shortened by 3 bases and J by 7 bases, with 15 bases between the two germline ends. The CDR3 sequence is 14 residues long. Germline V gives CDR1 MDHEN, CDR2 SYDVKM. Written as DNA, the CDR3 is TGTGCCAGCAGTTTGTTCCCGTCGGTGAGTGGCTACACCTTC. It codes for CASSLFPSVSGYTF.

The chain couples TRBV19 to TRBJ1-1, with TRBD1 identical over 8 bases. There are 15 residues in the CDR3. V gave up 6 bases and J gave up 6 bases; unmatched junction bases: 12. From germline, CDR1 is LNHDA and CDR2 SQIVND (reference sequence). The CDR3 coding sequence is TGTGCCAGTAGGACCCCCGGACAGGGATTGGCTGAAGCTTTCTTT. Translation gives CASRTPGQGLAEAFF. The whole variable domain, remainder taken from reference TRBV19 and TRBJ1-1, is DGGITQSPKYLFRKEGQNVTLSCEQNLNHDAMYWYRQDPGQGLRLIYYSQIVNDFQKGDIAEGYSVSREKKESFPLTVTSAQKNPTAFYLCASRTPGQGLAEAFFGQGTRLTVV.

V gene TRBV27 combines with J gene TRBJ2-7; 7 bases line up with TRBD1. The CDR3 has 14 residues. J was trimmed by 4 bases and V by 5 bases; bases with no gene match: 8. Germline CDR1 reads MNHEY; CDR2 reads SMNVEV (reference sequence). CDR3 nucleotides: TGTGCCAGCAGTCGTTCGGGACAGAAATACGAGCAGTACTTC. Its translation is CASSRSGQKYEQYF.

The chain has TRBV5-1 and TRBJ2-3; 15 nucleotides align to TRBD2. Losses at the gene ends were 5 bases for V and 4 bases for J; bases not matched to a gene: 5. The CDR3 extends over 16 amino acids. The germline gives CDR1 SGHRS, CDR2 YFSETQ. The DNA for the CDR3 is TGCGCCAGCAGGCGGTGGACTAGCGGGGGGGCAGATACGCAGTATTTT. As protein: CASRRWTSGGADTQYF. Using reference TRBV5-1 and TRBJ2-3 for the parts outside the CDR3, the full variable domain is KAGVTQTPRYLIKTRGQQVTLSCSPISGHRSVSWYQQTPGQGLQFLFEYFSETQRNKGNFPGRFSGRQFSNSRSEMNVSTLELGDSALYLCASRRWTSGGADTQYFGPGTRLTVL.

The CDR3 reads CASSPYLGDQETQYF. The CDR3 coding sequence is TGTGCCAGCAGCCCATACCTAGGAGACCAAGAGACCCAGTACTTC. The V call is TRBV7-8, the J call TRBJ2-5; D unresolved. The CDR3 has 15 residues. Trimming removed 5 bases at V and 0 bases at J, with 13 bases between. From germline, CDR1 is SGHVS and CDR2 FQNEAQ.

V gene TRBV2 combines with J gene TRBJ1-2; 7 bases map to TRBD1. V shed 6 bases, J shed 8 bases, and the junction held 9 bases outside the gene matches. The CDR3 consists of 13 residues. Germline V lookup: CDR1 SNHLY, CDR2 FYNNEI. The DNA for the CDR3 is TGTGCCAGCAGGAAGGACAGGCATGGCGGCTACACCTTC. Its protein product is CASRKDRHGGYTF.

This clone was seen once. The chain has TRBV7-6 and TRBJ1-6; TRBD1 aligns across 9 bases. This CDR3 region has 16 residues. Germline loops: CDR1 SGHVS, CDR2 FNYEAQ. V was clipped by 5 bases and J by 4 bases; unmatched bases: 6. This chain's CDR3 is CASSQQGAGYNSPLHF. CDR3 nucleotide sequence: TGTGCCAGCAGCCAACAGGGGGCGGGTTATAATTCACCCCTCCACTTT.

The chain links TRBV5-1 to TRBJ1-5; D remains unclear. The CDR3 is made up of 13 amino acids. The ends were cut back, 0 bases at V and 6 bases at J, with 7 bases in the middle. Germline V gene data show CDR1 as SGHRS and CDR2 as YFSETQ. The CDR3 loop reads CASSLALGQPQHF. The CDR3, as DNA: TGCGCCAGCAGCTTGGCCTTGGGTCAGCCCCAGCATTTT.

This clone was observed a handful of times. For the CDR3, the DNA is TGTGCCAGCAGTTCCCCGGGACAGGGGCCCTACGAGCAGTACTTC. Its protein is CASSSPGQGPYEQYF. The rearrangement joins TRBV28 to TRBJ2-7, with TRBD1 matching over 10 bases. The CDR3 has 15 amino acids. The V gene end was trimmed by 4 bases and the J gene end by 2 bases; junction bases not matched to a gene: 5. In germline, CDR1 is MDHEN, CDR2 SYDVKM.

This clone was seen only once. The V and J genes are TRBV19 and TRBJ1-1, with D possibly being TRBD1 (6 bases). The CDR3 covers 13 residues. V was cut by 6 bases and J by 3 bases, with 11 bases left in between. CDR1 and CDR2 (germline): LNHDA, SQIVND (reference sequence). Here the CDR3 DNA reads TGTGCCAGTAGCCGGACAGTGGACACTGAAGCTTTCTTT. This gives the protein CASSRTVDTEAFF.

The chain is built from TRBV7-2 and TRBJ1-1, with a possible D match to TRBD1 (5 bases). Germline assignment: CDR1 SGHTA and CDR2 FQGNSA. Trimming cost V 5 bases and J 6 bases, with 19 bases left between them. The CDR3 length is 15 residues. The DNA for the CDR3 is TGTGCCAGCAGCCCCCGTTTGACGGGGCGGGCTGAAGCTTTCTTT. Its translation is CASSPRLTGRAEAFF.